This TCR beta chain came from a study of T cells after yellow fever vaccination. Study-level points and caveats: A large majority of primary-vaccination clones showed up again after the booster (around 96% CD4, around 85% CD8). Relatively few clonotypes were ones that appeared in both CD4 and CD8 compartments.

MiXCR was run by TCRdb on the 5' RACE reads, yielding one entry per CDR3 protein. The table includes about 160,000 distinct CDR3 sequences, approximately 10% detected once. This CDR3 contains 14 residues. V lost 5 bases, J lost 0 bases, and 11 bases lay in between. Looked up from germline, CDR1 is MGHDK and CDR2 is SYGVNS. In regard to this clonotype: Antigen unknown.

The clonotype comes from a man aged 18-30 years who received the YFV17D yellow fever vaccine. The chain couples TRBV25-1 to TRBJ2-7; D ambiguous. Source: CD8+ T cells sorted from PBMCs, taken 45 days after the yellow fever booster vaccination. The CDR3 coding sequence is TGTGCCAGCAGTTTTTTCGGGCCCTCCTACGAGCAGTACTTC. Residues: CASSFFGPSYEQYF.